This TCR beta chain originates from a study of blood T cell repertoires in COVID-19. This CDR3 has 16 residues. V lost 4 bases and J lost 1; bases outside the gene matches: 6. Germline V CDR1 and CDR2: SGDLS, YYNGEE. Here immunoSEQ multiplex PCR was the method, and the copy in TCRdb shows in-frame clones only, minus some. Of 70,000 or so clones listed, 76% were seen once; the top ten hold around 14%. V and J are TRBV9 and TRBJ2-1; 9 nucleotides agree with TRBD2. Sequences were obtained from peripheral blood. This clonotype originated in a man in his 60s with COVID-19, enrolled during active disease. CDR3 DNA: TGTGCCAGCAGCCCCCACAGCGGGAGGTCCTACAATGAGCAGTTCTTC. It codes for CASSPHSGRSYNEQFF.